This T cell receptor (beta chain) was obtained from a study of T cell changes during pregnancy in multiple sclerosis. Profiled with immunoSEQ multiplex PCR; TCRdb holds only in-frame clones, not every one. The profile shows around 50,000 clones, 91% of them singletons. CDR1 and CDR2 from the germline V gene are LGHNA and YSLEER. The V segment lost 1 base and the J segment 7 bases; nucleotides outside the gene matches: 14. The CDR3 length is 20 residues. This sequence originates from a female donor in good health, enrolled as a control in a pregnancy study. The chain carries TRBV4-3 and TRBJ2-1; 15 positions agree with TRBD2. The sequencing used peripheral blood, collected after pregnancy. Here the CDR3 DNA reads TGCGCCAGCAGCCAAGGACCCGGGACTAGCGGGAGGAGGCCCACAAATGAGCAGTTCTTC. This encodes CASSQGPGTSGRRPTNEQFF.